This T cell receptor (beta chain) was sequenced in a study of regulatory T cells in long-lasting Graves disease. Points from the study as a whole: For persistent Graves' patients, TCR diversity was lower than for newly diagnosed ones.

As regards this clonotype: Its antigen is not known.

Time point reported: newly diagnosed GD, antithyroid drugs for less than 3 months. Isolated PBMC RNA provided the starting material for the TCR library. CDR1 SGHKS and CDR2 YYEKEE come from the germline V gene (reference sequence). The CDR3 runs to 14 residues. The V end was cut by 3 bases, the J end by 1 base, with 9 bases between. HTBI primers from iRepertoire and Arm-PCR of CDR3 regions yielded the TCR beta libraries. TCRdb re-called the multiplex PCR reads with MiXCR, one entry per CDR3 protein. The table lists around 250,000 distinct CDR3 sequences, around a sixth of them singletons. These data were also reused for a study on T cells in Graves' hyperthyroidism and ophthalmopathy.

Material: peripheral blood mononuclear cells (PBMCs), obtained at new diagnosis, from a patient treated with antithyroid drugs. The rearrangement links TRBV5-5 to TRBJ2-3; no clear D gene. This TCR derives from a woman in her twenties or thirties with Graves disease. CDR3 sequence (DNA): TGTGCCAGCAGCTCCGGACCCCGCACAGATACGCAGTATTTT. Its protein product is CASSSGPRTDTQYF.